This is a list of T cell receptor beta chains from one sample in a study of T-cell reconstitution after alpha-beta-depleted transplantation in children. Each CDR3 protein gets one entry after TCRdb re-called the PCR reads with MiXCR. The sample records 220,000 or so distinct CDR3 sequences, roughly 8% being singletons. The sample here was PBMCs, mostly from graft donor cells, taken 180 days after TCRalphabeta/CD19-depleted stem cell transplant. The source of these receptors is a male patient younger than 18 who had a stem cell transplant for acute lymphoblastic leukemia, so the T cells may come from the graft donor. Both conserved end residues are part of each CDR3. A D gene is named only where the DNA matches it firmly. A row's size may be missing; if present it is once, few, many or a size class.

DNA	CDR3	V	size	J	D
TGCAGCGGATTGGTCCAAGGGGGGCGCGGGGAGACCCAGTACTTC	CSGLVQGGRGETQYF	TRBV29-1	.	TRBJ2-5	.
TGCAGTGCTAGAGACAGCGGGGGACCCTACAATGAGCAGTTCTTC	CSARDSGGPYNEQFF	TRBV20-1	few	TRBJ2-1	TRBD2
TGCAGTGCTACGGGACAGGGTATTTCACCCCTCCACTTT	CSATGQGISPLHF	TRBV20-1	many	TRBJ1-6	TRBD1
TGCGCCAGCAGCCAAATCCCAGTAGCTAGCGCCTACGAGCAGTACTTC	CASSQIPVASAYEQYF	TRBV4-1	many	TRBJ2-7	.
TGCGCCAGCAGCAGCGACAGGGGTAGGCAAGAGACCCAGTACTTC	CASSSDRGRQETQYF	TRBV5-1	many	TRBJ2-5	TRBD1
TGCGCCAGCAGCCAGGGAGGGAGTGGCTACACCTTC	CASSQGGSGYTF	TRBV4-3	many	TRBJ1-2	.
TGTGCCATCGGCGTCGGACGGAACAATTCACCCCTCCACTTT	CAIGVGRNNSPLHF	TRBV10-3	few	TRBJ1-6	.
TGTGCCAGCTCGCGGGGGGGCCTCGGGACCCAGTACTTC	CASSRGGLGTQYF	TRBV6-1	many	TRBJ2-5	TRBD2
TGTGCCAGCAGCGCACCAGGGCCCCCGAACACCGGGGAGCTGTTTTTT	CASSAPGPPNTGELFF	TRBV7-2	.	TRBJ2-2	.
TGCGCCAGCAGCCCAGGCGGGGACTGGGAGACCCAGTACTTC	CASSPGGDWETQYF	TRBV5-1	many	TRBJ2-5	.
TGTGCCAGTAGTATATTACGTGGGAGTACCGGGGAGCTGTTTTTT	CASSILRGSTGELFF	TRBV19	.	TRBJ2-2	.
TGTGCCAGCAGTCCCCGTCTTGAGCAGTTCTTC	CASSPRLEQFF	TRBV12-3/TRBV12-4	many	TRBJ2-1	.
TGCAGTGCTAGAGATTTTTTTCCCAAGGGAGGATCTGGAAACACCATATATTTT	CSARDFFPKGGSGNTIYF	TRBV20-1	many	TRBJ1-3	.
TGCGCCAGCAGCTTCTACAGGGAGGGGTTCCAAGAGACCCAGTACTTC	CASSFYREGFQETQYF	TRBV5-1	many	TRBJ2-5	.
TGTGCCAGCAGCTTAGCGCACGGGCGGAGCTCTGGAAACACCATATATTTT	CASSLAHGRSSGNTIYF	TRBV7-6	many	TRBJ1-3	.
TGTGCCAGCAGCGTACAGGGCGCGGGCACCGGGGAGCTGTTTTTT	CASSVQGAGTGELFF	TRBV9	many	TRBJ2-2	.
TGTGCCAGCAGCCATGAGAGGTCCCCGGGACGCTCACCCCTCCACTTT	CASSHERSPGRSPLHF	TRBV3-1	many	TRBJ1-6	.
TGTGCCAGTCGAGCTGAGGGTTCCTCCCATAGGGAGCAGTACTTC	CASRAEGSSHREQYF	TRBV3-1	many	TRBJ2-7	.
TGTGCCAGCATCCCCGGACCGTTAGGGACTCAGCCCCAGCATTTT	CASIPGPLGTQPQHF	TRBV12-3/TRBV12-4	many	TRBJ1-5	.
TGCAGCGTTGAAGCCCGGACAGGGGGCCATGGCTACACCTTC	CSVEARTGGHGYTF	TRBV29-1	many	TRBJ1-2	TRBD1
TGCAGCGTTGACTATTTGGATACGCAGTATTTT	CSVDYLDTQYF	TRBV29-1	many	TRBJ2-3	.
TGCGCCAGCAGCCAAGATCGCGGGGGATACGAGCAGTACTTC	CASSQDRGGYEQYF	TRBV4-3	many	TRBJ2-7	TRBD2